This T cell receptor beta chain was obtained from a study of naive and memory T cell subsets. Trimming removed 0 bases from V and 6 bases from J, with 11 bases in between. Looked up from germline, CDR1 is SEHNR and CDR2 is FQNEAQ (reference sequence). CDR3 length: 14 amino acids. This clonotype was seen a handful of times. Its specificity is unknown. Study conclusions and caveats: No ground truth validated the naive and memory repertoire findings. Naive repertoires, especially CD8, held a few larger clonotypes, possibly memory cells re-expressing CD45RA.

Two oligonucleotides, mixed equimolar, formed the beta constant-region primer covering TRBC1 and TRBC2. Ligated cDNA was amplified by four rounds of PCR with nested alpha and beta constant-region primers and SP2. TCRdb redid the calling of the UMI-ligation and nested PCR reads with MiXCR, one entry per CDR3 protein. The table has about 99,000 distinct CDR3 sequences, around 13% seen once. The receptor comes from a human donor in good health. This rearrangement joins TRBV7-9 to TRBJ1-1; no clear D. The sample comprised naive CD8+ T cells from blood. CDR3 amino acids: CASSLAQYTAEAFF. In nucleotides, the CDR3 is TGTGCCAGCAGCTTAGCGCAATATACCGCTGAAGCTTTCTTT.